This T cell receptor beta chain was sequenced in a study of post-analysis software for immune sequencing data (dated by TCRdb to about 2015). Regarding the study in general: Recorded disease courses included relapsing-remitting, secondary progressive and progressive-relapsing multiple sclerosis, with some patients lacking subtype annotation. Patient repertoires were compared against about a dozen previously published healthy control repertoires from donors aged roughly 6 to 27 years. A subset of samples was prepared in parallel using single-end sample barcoding, then pooled and co-amplified after Illumina adapter ligation. Broad study findings and their caveats: Patients showed significantly higher frequencies than controls for roughly five TRBV segments, among them TRBV5-6, TRBV5-1 and TRBV20-1. The multiple sclerosis patient group was slightly younger than the control group. Normalized Chao1 diversity was significantly lower in multiple sclerosis patients than controls, suggesting substantial peripheral T-cell clonal expansion. When samples were clustered directly using the F measure, samples prepared in the same batch co-clustered strongly, which prompted a batch-effect correction.

As to this clonotype: The target of this receptor is not known. Per-base quality was not reported, and no clone a single base away is much larger than it.

The library was generated by PCR. Sequencer: Illumina HiSeq 2500. Unique molecular identifiers were incorporated into TCR beta cDNA libraries to reduce PCR and sequencing biases. Around 500,000 cDNA molecules were obtained for every 1 to 10 million input T cells, so each molecule roughly corresponded to one T cell. The same protocol used for the earlier healthy control dataset was applied to prepare and sequence the patient libraries. Samples belonging to the same batch were prepared together, multiplexed and sequenced on a shared HiSeq lane. The original methods were these. Raw barcoded reads were processed with MIGEC, discarding single-read molecular identifier groups before consensus assembly and CDR3 extraction. VDJtools was used for post-analysis of the clonotype tables, and diversity was normalized by down-sampling every dataset to the size of the smallest sample. In repertoire overlap clustering, CDR3 amino acid sequences, but not nucleotide sequences, were matched to correct batch-related cross-sample contamination. Using fastp trimming at Q25 and MiXCR clonotype assembly, TCRdb reanalyzed the public sequencing data and kept in-frame beta chains. Here each entry gathers all rows of one CDR3 protein and keeps the most common genes and DNA. TCRdb, not the original authors, processed these V and J calls. Across this sample there are some 370,000 distinct CDR3 sequences, with less than 35% seen only once. The leading ten clones occupy over 10% of the sample.

TCR beta repertoires were profiled from peripheral blood of roughly 13 young patients with multiple sclerosis to demonstrate the VDJtools post-analysis software. The patients with multiple sclerosis were children and adolescents between 6 and 15 years of age. V loses 1 base, J loses 5 bases, and the germline ends lie 9 bases apart. The CDR3 holds 14 amino acids from the cysteine to the phenylalanine. Of the read, only the CDR3 DNA is kept; its 42 bases are in frame from base 1. CDR1 and CDR2 are drawn from the germline V gene: SGHAT, FQNNGV. The sequenced sample was blood. The rearranged segments are TRBV11-2 and TRBJ1-5; too little of a D gene remains to name it. The sequence was collected from a girl between 10 and 17 years old with multiple sclerosis. The bases are TGTGCCAGCAGCTTAGCAGGTATCCATCAGCCCCAGCATTTT. Its protein reads: CASSLAGIHQPQHF.